One TCR beta chain is described in this entry. Its antigen target is currently unknown. No much larger clonotype is one base removed from it; base qualities were not supplied. This entry comes from a study of pediatric ulcerative colitis (dated 2019 in TCRdb). Turning to the overall study: Among the ulcerative colitis patients, about seven had pancolitis and two had left-sided colitis, and histology in every patient was consistent with ulcerative colitis. By Pediatric Ulcerative Colitis Activity Index, two patients had mild disease, four had moderate disease and three had acute severe colitis. About 10 newly diagnosed, treatment-naive pediatric ulcerative colitis patients and a handful of non-IBD control children each provided paired blood and rectal samples. On the study overall, not on this receptor specifically: Two rectal CDR3 clonotypes were found in every ulcerative colitis patient but in no control. Features of the rectal repertoire distinguished controls, mild-moderate colitis patients and acute severe colitis patients, and in acute severe colitis rectal diversity was lower because of clonal expansions. The healthy control group was small, with only four individuals. Autologous blood-rectal clonal overlap was significantly higher in ulcerative colitis patients than in controls, suggesting increased T cell trafficking to inflamed tissue. Because repertoires came from total lymphocyte DNA, patterns in rare subsets such as regulatory T cells may not be reflected. For technical reasons, the blood samples of a couple of patients yielded substantially fewer templates, so those samples were excluded from the blood-rectal overlap analysis.

Before the diagnostic colonoscopy, none of the ulcerative colitis patients had been given immunosuppressive medication. A blood sample was obtained concurrently with the colonoscopy. The Wizard kit (Promega) was used to extract genomic DNA from the blood and intestinal samples. The CDR3 spans 13 residues, from the cysteine through the phenylalanine. Just CDR3 DNA is preserved here, 39 bases in frame from base 1. V loses 1 base of germline sequence and J loses 4 bases, and the interval between the two ends is 7 bases. The germline V gene encodes CDR1 SGHTA and CDR2 FQGNSA. Rearranged CDR3 beta regions were amplified from genomic DNA with multiplex V and J primers using the immunoSEQ TRB Survey service. To keep depth equal across samples, survey-level sequencing depth of up to 500,000 reads per sample was applied. The libraries were purified, combined into pools and sequenced with Illumina technology. Concerning the study's data processing: Productive clonality, sample overlap, pairwise scatters, CDR3 beta length, V/D/J gene usage and productiveness were assessed with immunoSEQ online tools. Alongside Shannon and Simpson indices, calculated diversity was computed as the number of unique rearrangements divided by total templates, multiplied by 100. Principal component analysis was performed on Z-score normalized data with the R prcomp function and the ggbiplot package. Blood-rectal clonal overlap within each subject was quantified with Morisita's index. TCRdb retrieved this table from immuneACCESS and kept in-frame rearrangements only. Not all clones are present; in checked studies, unresolved V genes account for under half, and no reason is known for the remainder. V and J calls and clone size follow that table, whereas D and trimming were derived from the DNA. Counted in this sample were more than 50,000 clones; 75% to 85% of them appeared once. Under 6.5% of the sample is taken by the ten largest.

The sequence is built from TRBV7-2 and TRBJ1-2; 5 matching bases give a weak D call of TRBD1. Sequenced material: blood. This TCR derives from a boy aged 5-17 years with moderate ulcerative colitis. The DNA sequence reads TGTGCCAGCAGCTTAGGGGGGACCTATGGCTACACCTTC. It is translated as CASSLGGTYGYTF.